Below, 18 T cell receptor beta chains from the same sample are listed, as sequenced in a study of blood T cell repertoires in COVID-19. Some clones are missing from TCRdb's copy, which holds only in-frame ones; the method was immunoSEQ multiplex PCR. The sample lists 73,000 or so clones; about 80% were seen once. Sequencing was performed on peripheral blood. These receptors were obtained from a woman aged 55 to 70 with acute or convalescent COVID-19.

In this sample, this clone turned up once. The rearrangement uses TRBV11-3 and TRBJ1-1; 9 nucleotides align to TRBD1. The CDR3 extends over 15 amino acids. CDR1 is SGHNT and CDR2 is YENEEA in the germline V gene. V lost 5 bases, J lost 1 base, and 5 bases stayed unmatched. In DNA form, the CDR3 reads TGTGCCAGCAGCCCCGGGACAGGGTGGAACACTGAAGCTTTCTTT. Residues: CASSPGTGWNTEAFF.

The V and J genes are TRBV5-5 and TRBJ1-3, with a possible D match to TRBD1 (6 bases). V lost 5 bases, J lost 5 bases, and 17 bases lay in between. CDR1 is SGHKS and CDR2 is YYEKEE in the germline V gene (reference sequence). The CDR3 runs 15 residues. The CDR3 sequence: CASSGVGTPRNTIYF. The CDR3 DNA sequence: TGTGCCAGCAGTGGTGTAGGGACACCTCGAAACACCATATATTTT.

The V gene is TRBV7-9, the J gene TRBJ1-4; a weak D match, TRBD1 (5 bases). V was trimmed by 1 base and J by 4 bases, leaving 10 bases between them. Germline lookup yields CDR1 SEHNR and CDR2 FQNEAQ (reference sequence). The CDR3 loop spans 15 amino acids. The CDR3 loop reads CASSLDQGSNEKLFF. CDR3 sequence (DNA): TGTGCCAGCAGCTTAGACCAGGGCAGTAATGAAAAACTGTTTTTT. Full variable domain (missing parts from reference TRBV7-9 and TRBJ1-4): DTGVSQNPRHKITKRGQNVTFRCDPISEHNRLYWYRQTLGQGPEFLTYFQNEAQLEKSRLLSDRFSAERPKGSFSTLEIQRTEQGDSAMYLCASSLDQGSNEKLFFGSGTQLSVL.

This chain connects TRBV6-6 to TRBJ1-1, with 8 bases lining up with TRBD1. This CDR3 is 15 amino acids long. Germline lookup yields CDR1 MNHNY and CDR2 SVGAGI (reference sequence). The V and J ends lost 5 bases and 4 bases, in that order; junction bases with no gene match: 9. CDR3 residues: CASSPPQGGSTEAFF. The CDR3 DNA follows: TGTGCCAGCAGTCCGCCACAGGGGGGGAGCACTGAAGCTTTCTTT.

The V call is TRBV5-4, the J call TRBJ2-5; D is unclear. The CDR3 sequence is 15 residues long. The V and J ends lost 4 bases and 0 bases respectively, with 13 bases between them. Germline V gene sequence: CDR1 SGHNT, CDR2 YYREEE (reference sequence). The CDR3 region is CASSPPLGNQETQYF. The CDR3 region has the DNA TGTGCCAGCAGCCCTCCCCTAGGAAACCAAGAGACCCAGTACTTC.

The chain links TRBV2 to TRBJ1-2; TRBD1 matches at 7 bases. Unmatched junction bases numbered 9, after V lost 6 bases and J lost 8 bases. The CDR3 extends over 13 amino acids. CDR1 and CDR2 from the germline V gene are SNHLY and FYNNEI. The CDR3 is CASRDDRVGGYTF. DNA for the CDR3: TGTGCCAGCAGGGATGACAGGGTTGGCGGCTACACCTTC.

The chain carries TRBV30 and TRBJ1-6, with a weak D call TRBD1 (5 bases). V lost 3 bases and J lost 10, with 16 bases in between. This CDR3 region has 14 residues. The germline V gene encodes CDR1 GTSNPN and CDR2 SVGIG (reference sequence). Here the CDR3 reads CAWSRKAGSSPLHF. CDR3 bases: TGTGCCTGGAGCCGTAAGGCAGGGTCCTCACCCCTCCACTTT.

The chain carries TRBV5-4 and TRBJ1-2; weak D call: TRBD1 (6 bases). Trimming shortened V by 4 bases and J by 2 bases, and 12 bases separated the two germline ends. In germline, CDR1 is SGHNT, CDR2 YYREEE (reference sequence). The CDR3 loop spans 14 amino acids. CDR3 residues: CASSGRGGNYGYTF. The CDR3 DNA is TGTGCCAGCAGCGGAAGGGGGGGGAACTATGGCTACACCTTC.

This clone was seen a few times. The chain links TRBV3-1 (or the pseudogene TRBV3-2) to TRBJ2-1; 9 positions match TRBD2. The germline gives CDR1 LGHDT, CDR2 YNNKEL (reference sequence). V shed 4 bases, J shed 5 bases, and the junction held 0 bases outside the gene matches. The CDR3 consists of 13 residues. CDR3 coding DNA: TGTGCCAGCAGCCGGACTAGCGACAATGAGCAGTTCTTC. Amino acid sequence: CASSRTSDNEQFF.

V is TRBV5-1 and J is TRBJ1-2, with a possible D match to TRBD1 (5 bases). This CDR3 region has 13 residues. Germline CDR1 is SGHRS and CDR2 is YFSETQ. V was clipped by 4 bases and J by 8 bases, with 15 bases between them. CDR3 amino acids: CASSPDGGGGYTF. CDR3 sequence (DNA): TGCGCCAGCAGCCCGGACGGGGGTGGAGGCTACACCTTC.

This clone was observed a single time. The chain joins TRBV5-1 to TRBJ1-2; TRBD1 aligns across 7 bases. Germline loops: CDR1 SGHRS, CDR2 YFSETQ. J gave up 1 base and V 1 base, and 4 bases lay outside the gene matches. The CDR3 totals 15 residues. The DNA of the CDR3 is TGCGCCAGCAGCTTGAATACAGGGGATAACTATGGCTACACCTTC. The encoded protein is CASSLNTGDNYGYTF.

This clone was counted once. This sequence joins TRBV12-3 or TRBV12-4 and TRBJ1-1; 7 positions match TRBD1. There are 11 residues in the CDR3. The V gene end was trimmed by 7 bases and the J gene end by 5 bases; junction bases not matched to a gene: 1. The chain's CDR3 is CASTRGTEAFF. In DNA form, the CDR3 reads TGTGCCAGCACCAGGGGGACTGAAGCTTTCTTT.

The V gene is TRBV5-6, the J gene TRBJ1-4; D call uncertain. The CDR3 covers 13 residues. Germline V gene data show CDR1 as SGHDT and CDR2 as YYEEEE. Trimming pared 0 bases from V and 4 bases from J, leaving 4 bases between. In DNA, the CDR3 is TGTGCCAGCAGCTTGGCGGGTAATGAAAAACTGTTTTTT. Protein product: CASSLAGNEKLFF. The full variable domain, with the rest looked up from reference TRBV5-6 and TRBJ1-4, is DAGVTQSPTHLIKTRGQQVTLRCSPKSGHDTVSWYQQALGQGPQFIFQYYEEEERQRGNFPDRFSGHQFPNYSSELNVNALLLGDSALYLCASSLAGNEKLFFGSGTQLSVL.

The CDR3 DNA reads TGTGCCAGCTCCCGGGGGGGGCTCATCCCCGGCTACACCTTC. This sequence encodes CASSRGGLIPGYTF. V is TRBV14 and J is TRBJ1-2; D possibly corresponds to TRBD1 (6 bases). The V gene lost 8 bases and the J gene lost 8 bases, with 21 bases spanning the gap. There are 14 residues in the CDR3. Germline values: CDR1 SGHDN, CDR2 FVKESK. Looking up the rest from reference TRBV14 and TRBJ1-2 gives the full variable domain: EAGVTQFPSHSVIEKGQTVTLRCDPISGHDNLYWYRRVMGKEIKFLLHFVKESKQDESGMPNNRFLAERTGGTYSTLKVQPAELEDSGVYFCASSRGGLIPGYTFGSGTRLTVV.

The chain carries TRBV30 and TRBJ2-7; weak D call: TRBD2 (5 bases). Trimming left V 3 bases short and J 2 bases short, with 5 bases between. Per germline, CDR1 GTSNPN and CDR2 SVGIG (reference sequence). The CDR3 sequence is 11 residues long. CDR3 nucleotide sequence: TGTGCCTGGAGGGAGGCCTACGAGCAGTACTTC. Encoded protein: CAWREAYEQYF.

This clone came up a few times. V usage is TRBV18 and J usage is TRBJ1-3, with TRBD1 identical over 7 bases. Germline CDR1 is KGHSH and CDR2 is LQKENI. The V and J ends lost 6 bases and 0 bases, in that order; junction bases with no gene match: 11. The CDR3 spans 17 residues. The CDR3 DNA reads TGTGCCAGCTCCCAACTTCAGACAGGGAGCTCTGGAAACACCATATATTTT. Encoded protein: CASSQLQTGSSGNTIYF.

This rearrangement joins TRBV29-1 to TRBJ2-2; D perhaps matches TRBD1 (5 bases). Germline V gene lookup returns CDR1 SQVTM and CDR2 ANQGSEA. Trimming stripped 7 bases from V and 4 bases from J, with 16 bases between. There are 14 residues in the CDR3. The CDR3 DNA reads as TGCAGCGCAGGTTCAGGGATGGCCACCGGGGAGCTGTTTTTT. Encoded protein: CSAGSGMATGELFF.

J is TRBJ1-5 and V is TRBV18, with a weak D call TRBD1 (5 bases). Germline V CDR1 and CDR2: KGHSH, LQKENI. The CDR3 consists of 16 residues. Trimming cost V 3 bases and J 1 base, with 13 bases left between them. CDR3: CASSPNGAVSNQPQHF. CDR3 in DNA: TGTGCCAGCTCACCCAATGGGGCGGTGAGCAATCAGCCCCAGCATTTT.